The next 9 T cell receptor beta chains were all read from a single sample in a study of T-cell memory formation after mild COVID-19. One entry per CDR3 protein results from TCRdb running MiXCR on the 5' RACE reads. The sample contains fewer than 350,000 distinct CDR3 sequences, 7% to 10% of which appear only once. Sequenced sample: PBMCs or a T cell subset sorted from them (not recorded which). Receptors were obtained from a man aged 18 to 30 who had mild COVID-19 (a few samples of this study predate the infection). Cell type and time point are not known.

The V and J genes are TRBV11-1 and TRBJ2-7, with a tentative D call TRBD1 (6 bases). Trimming left V 5 bases short and J 3 bases short, with 14 bases between. This CDR3 has 14 residues. Per germline, CDR1 SGHAT and CDR2 FQDESV (reference sequence). The CDR3 DNA sequence: TGTGCCAGCAGCCGAAACGACAGGTACTACGAGCAGTACGTC. The encoded protein is CASSRNDRYYEQYV.

The table lists this clonotype with a few counts. The chain recombines TRBV5-4 with TRBJ2-1; 8 bases map to TRBD1. Germline values: CDR1 SGHNT, CDR2 YYREEE (reference sequence). The CDR3 loop spans 14 amino acids. Trimming cost V 3 bases and J 6 bases; bases outside gene matches: 5. CDR3 in amino acids: CASSSLDRANEQFF. As DNA, the CDR3 is TGTGCCAGCAGCTCCCTGGACAGGGCCAATGAGCAGTTCTTC.

CDR3 residues: CSVVFRYEITNTGELFF. Here the CDR3 DNA reads TGCAGCGTTGTCTTTCGCTACGAGATAACGAACACCGGGGAGCTGTTTTTT. This chain connects TRBV29-1 to TRBJ2-2; unclear D gene. Trimming took 4 bases from V and 0 from J, leaving 18 bases between them. Germline V gene lookup returns CDR1 SQVTM and CDR2 ANQGSEA. This CDR3 contains 17 residues.

This clonotype appeared many times. The chain links TRBV6-2 or TRBV6-3 to TRBJ2-3; a possible D gene is TRBD2 (5 bases). The V and J ends lost 5 bases and 7 bases respectively, with 7 bases between them. CDR1 and CDR2 from the germline V gene are MNHEY and SVGEGT. CDR3 length: 11 residues. CDR3 in amino acids: CASSDGNTQYF. The CDR3 DNA is TGTGCCAGCAGTGACGGGAATACGCAGTATTTT.

In this sample, this clonotype turned up a few times. The chain links TRBV5-1 to TRBJ2-7; the match to TRBD1 covers 9 bases. Germline CDR1 and CDR2: SGHRS and YFSETQ. V lost 4 bases, J lost 2 bases, and 10 bases stayed unmatched. This CDR3 is 16 amino acids long. Written as DNA, the CDR3 is TGCGCCAGCAGCAGCGGACAGGGGATCATTCCCTACGAGCAGTACGTC. As protein: CASSSGQGIIPYEQYV.

The V and J genes are TRBV14 and TRBJ1-5; D gene ambiguous. The ends were cut back, 1 base at V and 7 bases at J, with 8 bases in the middle. The CDR3 length is 13 residues. CDR1 and CDR2 from the germline V gene are SGHDN and FVKESK. The DNA for the CDR3 is TGTGCCAGCAGCCAAGGAGTAGGGCAGCCCCAGCATTTT. Its translation: CASSQGVGQPQHF.

This clonotype showed up just a few times. This chain connects TRBV7-3 to TRBJ2-7; 11 bases are a match to TRBD2. CDR1 and CDR2 (germline): SGHTA, FQGTGA. The ends lost 4 bases at V and 6 bases at J; junction bases unmatched: 8. This CDR3 is built from 15 residues. As DNA, the CDR3 is TGTGCCAGCAGCTCGGCACTAGCGGGGGTAAGCGAGCAGTACTTC. The encoded protein is CASSSALAGVSEQYF.

This clonotype was detected only a few times. V gene TRBV6-2 or TRBV6-3 combines with J gene TRBJ1-2; D gene ambiguous. Germline assignment: CDR1 MNHEY and CDR2 SVGEGT. The germline V and J ends were trimmed by 4 bases and 4 bases, with 7 bases remaining between them. The CDR3 runs 12 residues. CDR3 in amino acids: CASSWQVYGYTF. CDR3 sequence (DNA): TGTGCCAGCAGTTGGCAGGTCTATGGCTACACCTTC.

This clonotype has more than one count but fewer than ten. J is TRBJ2-1 and V is TRBV11-1; no clear D gene. The CDR3 is 12 amino acids. V lost 3 bases and J lost 8, with 8 bases in between. Germline CDR1 and CDR2: SGHAT and FQDESV (reference sequence). CDR3 DNA sequence: TGTGCCAGCAGCTTGGACCCGGATGAGCAGTTCTTC. It specifies CASSLDPDEQFF.